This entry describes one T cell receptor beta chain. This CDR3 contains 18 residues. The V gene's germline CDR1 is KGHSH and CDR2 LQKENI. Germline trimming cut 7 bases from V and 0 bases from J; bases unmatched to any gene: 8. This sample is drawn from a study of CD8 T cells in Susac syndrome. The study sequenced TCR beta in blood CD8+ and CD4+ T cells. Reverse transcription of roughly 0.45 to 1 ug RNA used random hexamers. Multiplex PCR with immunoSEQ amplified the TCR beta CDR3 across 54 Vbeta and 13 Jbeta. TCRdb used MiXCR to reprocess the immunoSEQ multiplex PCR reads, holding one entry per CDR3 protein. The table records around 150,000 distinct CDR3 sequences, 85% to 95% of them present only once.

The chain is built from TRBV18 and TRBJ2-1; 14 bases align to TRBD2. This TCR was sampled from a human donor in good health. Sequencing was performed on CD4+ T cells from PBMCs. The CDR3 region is CASYPGTSGGRSYNEQFF. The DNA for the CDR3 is TGTGCCAGCTACCCGGGGACTAGCGGGGGCCGCTCCTACAATGAGCAGTTCTTC. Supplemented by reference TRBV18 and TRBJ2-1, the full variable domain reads NAGVMQNPRHLVRRRGQEARLRCSPMKGHSHVYWYRQLPEEGLKFMVYLQKENIIDESGMPKERFSAEFPKEGPSILRIQQVVRGDSAAYFCASYPGTSGGRSYNEQFFGPGTRLTVL.